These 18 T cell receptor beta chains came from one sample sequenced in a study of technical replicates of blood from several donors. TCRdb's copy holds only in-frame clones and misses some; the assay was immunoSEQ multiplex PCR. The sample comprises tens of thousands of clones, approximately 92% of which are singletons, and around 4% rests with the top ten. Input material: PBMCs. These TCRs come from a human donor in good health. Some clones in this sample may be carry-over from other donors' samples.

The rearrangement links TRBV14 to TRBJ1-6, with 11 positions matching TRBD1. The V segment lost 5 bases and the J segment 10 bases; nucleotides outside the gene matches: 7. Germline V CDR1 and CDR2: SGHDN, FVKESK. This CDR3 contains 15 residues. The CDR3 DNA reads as TGTGCCAGCAGCAGTAACCGGGACAGGGGGTCACCCCTCCACTTT. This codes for CASSSNRDRGSPLHF.

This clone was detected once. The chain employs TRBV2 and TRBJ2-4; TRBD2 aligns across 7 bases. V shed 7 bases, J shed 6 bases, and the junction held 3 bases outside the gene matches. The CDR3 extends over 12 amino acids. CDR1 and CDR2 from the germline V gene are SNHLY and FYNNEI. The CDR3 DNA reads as TGTGCCAGCATCGGCGGGAGAAACATTCAGTACTTC. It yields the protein CASIGGRNIQYF.

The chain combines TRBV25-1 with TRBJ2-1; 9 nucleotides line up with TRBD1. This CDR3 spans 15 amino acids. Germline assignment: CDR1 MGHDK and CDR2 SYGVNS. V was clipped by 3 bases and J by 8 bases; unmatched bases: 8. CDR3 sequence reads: CASSDPRTGVDEQFF. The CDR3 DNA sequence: TGTGCCAGCAGTGATCCCCGGACAGGGGTGGATGAGCAGTTCTTC.

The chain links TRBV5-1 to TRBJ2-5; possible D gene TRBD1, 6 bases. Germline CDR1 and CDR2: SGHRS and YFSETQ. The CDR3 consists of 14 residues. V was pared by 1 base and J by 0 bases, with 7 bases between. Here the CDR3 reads CASSLRDNQETQYF. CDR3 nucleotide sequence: TGCGCCAGCAGCTTGAGGGACAACCAAGAGACCCAGTACTTC.

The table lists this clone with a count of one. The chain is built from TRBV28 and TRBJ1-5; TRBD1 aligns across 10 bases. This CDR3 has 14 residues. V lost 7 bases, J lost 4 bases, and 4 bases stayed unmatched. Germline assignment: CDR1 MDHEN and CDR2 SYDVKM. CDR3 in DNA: TGTGCCAGCAACGGACAGGGGGAGAATCAGCCCCAGCATTTT. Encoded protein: CASNGQGENQPQHF.

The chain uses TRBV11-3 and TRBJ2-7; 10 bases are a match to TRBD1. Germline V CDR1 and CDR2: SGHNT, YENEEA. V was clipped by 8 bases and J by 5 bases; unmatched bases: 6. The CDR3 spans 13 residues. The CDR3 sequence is CASSQTGGDEQYF. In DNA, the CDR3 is TGTGCCAGCTCCCAGACAGGGGGCGACGAGCAGTACTTC.

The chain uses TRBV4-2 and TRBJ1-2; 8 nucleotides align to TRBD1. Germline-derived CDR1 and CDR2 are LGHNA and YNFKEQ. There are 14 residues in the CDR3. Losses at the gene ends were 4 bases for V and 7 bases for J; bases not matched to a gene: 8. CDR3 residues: CASSPGPQGAGYTF. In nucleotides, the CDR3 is TGTGCCAGCAGCCCAGGACCCCAGGGGGCTGGCTACACCTTC.

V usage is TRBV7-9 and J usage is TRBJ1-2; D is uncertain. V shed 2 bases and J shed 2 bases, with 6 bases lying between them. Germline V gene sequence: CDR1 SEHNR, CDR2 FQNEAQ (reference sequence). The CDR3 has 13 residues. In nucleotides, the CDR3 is TGTGCCAGCAGCTTATTTCCGAACTATGGCTACACCTTC. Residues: CASSLFPNYGYTF.

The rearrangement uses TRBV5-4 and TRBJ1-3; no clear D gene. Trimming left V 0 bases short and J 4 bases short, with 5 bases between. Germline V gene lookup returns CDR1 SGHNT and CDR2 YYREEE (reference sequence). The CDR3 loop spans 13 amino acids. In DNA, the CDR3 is TGTGCCAGCAGCTTGGCCGGGGGAAACACCATATATTTT. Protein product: CASSLAGGNTIYF.

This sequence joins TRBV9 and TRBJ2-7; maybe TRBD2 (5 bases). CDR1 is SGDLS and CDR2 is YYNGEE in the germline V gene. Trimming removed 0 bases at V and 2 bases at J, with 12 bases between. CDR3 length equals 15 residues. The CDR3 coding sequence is TGTGCCAGCAGCGTAGCTGGGCTAGCCGCCTACGAGCAGTACTTC. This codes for CASSVAGLAAYEQYF.

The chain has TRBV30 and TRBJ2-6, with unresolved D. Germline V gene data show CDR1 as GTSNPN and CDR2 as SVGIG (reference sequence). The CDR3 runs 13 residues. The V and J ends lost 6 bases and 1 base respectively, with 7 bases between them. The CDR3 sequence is CACDISGANVLTF. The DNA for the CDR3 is TGTGCCTGCGACATTTCTGGGGCCAACGTCCTGACTTTC.

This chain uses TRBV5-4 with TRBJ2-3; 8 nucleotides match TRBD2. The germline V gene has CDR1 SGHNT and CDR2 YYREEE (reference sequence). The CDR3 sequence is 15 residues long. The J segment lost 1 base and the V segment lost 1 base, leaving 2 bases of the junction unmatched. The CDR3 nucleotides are TGTGCCAGCAGCTTGCCAGCGGGGGGCACAGATACGCAGTATTTT. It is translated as CASSLPAGGTDTQYF.

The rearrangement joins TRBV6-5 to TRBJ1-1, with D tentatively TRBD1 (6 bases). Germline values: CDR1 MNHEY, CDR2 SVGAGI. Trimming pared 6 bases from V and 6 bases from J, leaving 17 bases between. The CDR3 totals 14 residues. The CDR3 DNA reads TGTGCCAGCAGGTCCAAAACAGGGTTCTCTGAAGCTTTCTTT. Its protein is CASRSKTGFSEAFF.

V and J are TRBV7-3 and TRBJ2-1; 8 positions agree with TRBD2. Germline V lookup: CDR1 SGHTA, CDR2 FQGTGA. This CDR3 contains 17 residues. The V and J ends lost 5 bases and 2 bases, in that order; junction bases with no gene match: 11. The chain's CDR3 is CASSQPSSGSPYNEQFF. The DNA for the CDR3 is TGTGCCAGCAGCCAACCTTCAAGCGGGAGCCCCTACAATGAGCAGTTCTTC.

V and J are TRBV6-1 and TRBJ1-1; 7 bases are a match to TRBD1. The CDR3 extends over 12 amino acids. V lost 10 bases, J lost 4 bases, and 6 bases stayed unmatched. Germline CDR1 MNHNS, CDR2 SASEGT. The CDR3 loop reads CATYRGATEAFF. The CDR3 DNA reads TGTGCCACCTACAGGGGTGCCACTGAAGCTTTCTTT.

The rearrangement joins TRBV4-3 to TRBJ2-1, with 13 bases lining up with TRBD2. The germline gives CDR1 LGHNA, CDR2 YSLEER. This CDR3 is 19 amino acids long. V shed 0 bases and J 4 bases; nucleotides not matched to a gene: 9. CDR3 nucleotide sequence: TGCGCCAGCAGCCAAGACCCTCGCGGGGGACTAGCGGGGTACAATGAGCAGTTCTTC. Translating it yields CASSQDPRGGLAGYNEQFF.

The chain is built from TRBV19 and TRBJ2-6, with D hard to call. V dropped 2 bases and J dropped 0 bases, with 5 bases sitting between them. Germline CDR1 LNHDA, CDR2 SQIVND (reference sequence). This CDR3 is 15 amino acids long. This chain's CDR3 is CASSISVSGANVLTF. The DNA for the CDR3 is TGTGCCAGTAGTATATCGGTCTCTGGGGCCAACGTCCTGACTTTC.

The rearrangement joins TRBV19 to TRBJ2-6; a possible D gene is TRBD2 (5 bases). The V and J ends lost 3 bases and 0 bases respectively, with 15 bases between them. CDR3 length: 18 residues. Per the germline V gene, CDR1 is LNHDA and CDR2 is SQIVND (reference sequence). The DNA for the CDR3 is TGTGCCAGTAGTATCTGGTTTGGGAGTCGCTCTGGGGCCAACGTCCTGACTTTC. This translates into CASSIWFGSRSGANVLTF.